Following are 7 T cell receptor beta chains from one sample sequenced in a study of blood T cell repertoires in COVID-19. Sequencing used immunoSEQ multiplex PCR; TCRdb keeps in-frame clones, though not all of them. Of roughly 190,000 clones listed, 84% were seen once; the top ten hold around 15%. The sample comprised peripheral blood. These receptors were obtained from a woman in her seventies with COVID-19, enrolled during active disease.

This clone turned up a few times. The chain carries TRBV24-1 and TRBJ1-2; a possible D gene is TRBD1 (6 bases). CDR1 is KGHDR and CDR2 is SFDVKD in the germline V gene. CDR3 length equals 17 residues. Trimming removed 2 bases at V and 4 bases at J, with 19 bases between. CDR3 bases: TGTGCCACCAGTGATTCCCGTCGGACAGTTCGGTCCTATGGCTACACCTTC. Translation: CATSDSRRTVRSYGYTF.

The genes are TRBV30 and TRBJ1-6, with a tentative D call TRBD1 (6 bases). CDR3 size: 14 residues. Per the germline V gene, CDR1 is GTSNPN and CDR2 is SVGIG (reference sequence). V shed 1 base and J shed 10 bases, with 14 bases lying between them. CDR3 sequence: CAWSGDRSVSPLHF. The CDR3, as DNA: TGTGCCTGGAGTGGAGACAGGAGCGTCTCACCCCTCCACTTT.

The chain combines TRBV24-1 with TRBJ2-2; 7 positions match TRBD2. Losses at the gene ends were 6 bases for V and 8 bases for J; bases not matched to a gene: 11. This CDR3 is built from 15 residues. Germline V gene data show CDR1 as KGHDR and CDR2 as SFDVKD. The DNA for the CDR3 is TGTGCCACCAGTAGGCCCTTGGGAGGGCAGGGGGAGCTGTTTTTT. Translation: CATSRPLGGQGELFF.

The chain couples TRBV14 to TRBJ2-7, with D perhaps TRBD2 (7 bases). Trimming left V 1 base short and J 6 bases short, with 16 bases between. The CDR3 sequence is 15 residues long. Germline lookup yields CDR1 SGHDN and CDR2 FVKESK. As DNA, the CDR3 is TGTGCCAGCAGCCAAGTAGGGAGGGGGGTCGGCGAGCAGTACTTC. This encodes CASSQVGRGVGEQYF.

The rearrangement joins TRBV5-5 to TRBJ2-5; TRBD2 matches at 7 bases. Germline trimming cut 0 bases from V and 5 bases from J; bases unmatched to any gene: 7. Germline V gene sequence: CDR1 SGHKS, CDR2 YYEKEE (reference sequence). CDR3 length equals 15 residues. CDR3 coding DNA: TGTGCCAGCAGCTTGGGGGACTACACAGAGGAGACCCAGTACTTC. Translation gives CASSLGDYTEETQYF.

The chain recombines TRBV13 with TRBJ1-1; the match to TRBD1 covers 7 bases. With V trimmed by 5 bases and J by 7 bases, 19 bases remained unmatched. CDR1 is PRHDT, CDR2 FYEKMQ, per germline (reference sequence). This CDR3 contains 17 residues. The DNA of the CDR3 is TGTGCCAGCAGCGGTCGGGACGCGGGGACAGCCCCCTTTGAAGCTTTCTTT. This sequence encodes CASSGRDAGTAPFEAFF. Filled out from reference TRBV13 and TRBJ1-1, the complete variable domain reads AAGVIQSPRHLIKEKRETATLKCYPIPRHDTVYWYQQGPGQDPQFLISFYEKMQSDKGSIPDRFSAQQFSDYHSELNMSSLELGDSALYFCASSGRDAGTAPFEAFFGQGTRLTVV.

The chain carries TRBV6-6 and TRBJ1-1; 9 bases match TRBD1. The CDR3 is made up of 14 amino acids. From germline, CDR1 is MNHNY and CDR2 SVGAGI (reference sequence). Unmatched junction bases numbered 1, after V lost 5 bases and J lost 0 bases. The CDR3: CASSRDRVNTEAFF. CDR3 DNA sequence: TGTGCCAGCAGTCGGGACAGGGTGAACACTGAAGCTTTCTTT.